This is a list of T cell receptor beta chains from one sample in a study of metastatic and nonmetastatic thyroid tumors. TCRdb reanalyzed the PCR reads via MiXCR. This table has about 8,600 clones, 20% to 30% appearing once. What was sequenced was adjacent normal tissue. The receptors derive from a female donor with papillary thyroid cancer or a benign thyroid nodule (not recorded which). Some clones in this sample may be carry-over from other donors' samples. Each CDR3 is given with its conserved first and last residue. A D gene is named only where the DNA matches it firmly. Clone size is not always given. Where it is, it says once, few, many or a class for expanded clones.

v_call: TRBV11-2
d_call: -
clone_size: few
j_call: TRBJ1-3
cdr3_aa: CASSLPVVGGSYF
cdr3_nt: TGTGCCAGCAGCTTACCCGTCGTAGGCGGCTCCTATTTT

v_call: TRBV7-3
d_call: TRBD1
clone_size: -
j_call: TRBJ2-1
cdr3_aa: CVSSLTGQGYNEQFF
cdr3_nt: TGTGTCAGCAGCTTAACAGGACAGGGCTACAATGAGCAGTTCTTC

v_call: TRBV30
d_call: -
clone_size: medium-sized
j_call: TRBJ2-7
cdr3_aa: CAWSRGARAYEQYF
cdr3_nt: TGTGCCTGGAGTAGAGGGGCCAGAGCCTACGAGCAGTACTTC

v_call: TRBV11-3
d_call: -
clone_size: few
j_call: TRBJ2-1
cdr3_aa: CASSLGNYNEQFF
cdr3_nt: TGTGCCAGCAGCTTAGGGAATTACAATGAGCAGTTCTTC

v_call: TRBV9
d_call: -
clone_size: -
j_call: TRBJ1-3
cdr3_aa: CASSPLGSSGNTIYF
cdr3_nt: TGTGCCAGCAGCCCACTCGGGAGCTCTGGAAACACCATATATTTT

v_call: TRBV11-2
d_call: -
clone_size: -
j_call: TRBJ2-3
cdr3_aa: CASSLDPPIVGDPDTQYF
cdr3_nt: TGTGCCAGCAGCTTAGACCCCCCGATTGTGGGAGACCCAGATACGCAGTATTTT

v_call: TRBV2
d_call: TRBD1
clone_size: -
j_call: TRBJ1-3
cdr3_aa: CASRTGTGAGNTIYF
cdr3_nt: TGTGCCAGCAGAACCGGGACAGGGGCAGGAAACACCATATATTTT

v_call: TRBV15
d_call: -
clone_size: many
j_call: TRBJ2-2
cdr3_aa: CATSRARTSNTGELFF
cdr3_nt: TGTGCCACCAGCAGAGCGAGGACTTCGAACACCGGGGAGCTGTTTTTT

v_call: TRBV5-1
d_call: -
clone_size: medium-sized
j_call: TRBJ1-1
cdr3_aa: CASSYDSTPEAFF
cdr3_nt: TGCGCCAGCAGCTACGACAGTACCCCTGAAGCTTTCTTT

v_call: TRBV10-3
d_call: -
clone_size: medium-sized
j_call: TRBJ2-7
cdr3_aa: CAIADRLPSYEQYF
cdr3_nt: TGTGCCATCGCTGACAGGCTCCCATCCTACGAGCAGTACTTC

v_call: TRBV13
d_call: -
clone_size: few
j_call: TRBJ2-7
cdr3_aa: CASSLVGEQYF
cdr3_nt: TGTGCCAGCAGCTTAGTGGGTGAGCAGTACTTC

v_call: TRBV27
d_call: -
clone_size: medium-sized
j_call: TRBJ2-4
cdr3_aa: CASSISIGKNIQYF
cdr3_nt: TGTGCCAGCAGTATATCCATCGGCAAAAACATTCAGTACTTC

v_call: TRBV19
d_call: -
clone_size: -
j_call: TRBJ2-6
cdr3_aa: CASSSRVAGANVLTF
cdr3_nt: TGTGCCAGTAGCTCCAGGGTGGCAGGGGCCAACGTCCTGACTTTC

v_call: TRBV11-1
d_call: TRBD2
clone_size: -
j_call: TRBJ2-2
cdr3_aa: CASSLLEVAGGPLVGELFF
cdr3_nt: TGTGCCAGCAGCCTTTTAGAGGTAGCGGGAGGGCCGTTAGTCGGGGAGCTGTTTTTT

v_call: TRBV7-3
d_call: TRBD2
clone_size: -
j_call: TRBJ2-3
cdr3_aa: CASSSHVAGVNTQYF
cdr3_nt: TGTGCCAGCAGCTCCCACGTAGCGGGGGTCAATACGCAGTATTTT

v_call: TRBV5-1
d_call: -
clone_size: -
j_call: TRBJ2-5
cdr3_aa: CASSGTEQETQYF
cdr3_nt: TGCGCCAGCAGCGGGACGGAACAAGAGACCCAGTACTTC

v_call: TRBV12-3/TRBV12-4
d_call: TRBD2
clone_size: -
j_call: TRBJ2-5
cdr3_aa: CASSSRGGAETQYF
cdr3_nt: TGTGCCAGCAGTTCTCGGGGAGGGGCTGAGACCCAGTACTTC

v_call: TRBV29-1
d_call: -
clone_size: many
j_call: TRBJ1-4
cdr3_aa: CSVVVGNEKLFF
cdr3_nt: TGCAGCGTTGTGGTAGGGAATGAAAAACTGTTTTTT

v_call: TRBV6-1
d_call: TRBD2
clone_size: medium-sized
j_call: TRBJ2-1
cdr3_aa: CASNGLAGGNEQFF
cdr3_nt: TGTGCCAGCAACGGACTAGCGGGAGGCAATGAGCAGTTCTTC

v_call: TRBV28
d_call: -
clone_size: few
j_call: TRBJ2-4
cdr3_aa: CASISLVGGANIQYF
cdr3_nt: TGTGCCAGCATCTCTCTTGTTGGGGGAGCTAACATTCAGTACTTC

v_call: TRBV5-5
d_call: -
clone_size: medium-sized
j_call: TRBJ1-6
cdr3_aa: CASSLDGYVASPLHF
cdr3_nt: TGTGCCAGCAGCTTGGACGGATACGTGGCTTCACCCCTCCACTTT

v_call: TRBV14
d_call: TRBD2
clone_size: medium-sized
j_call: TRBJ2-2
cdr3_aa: CASSQLAGVRTNTGELFF
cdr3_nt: TGTGCCAGCAGCCAATTAGCGGGAGTGAGGACGAACACCGGGGAGCTGTTTTTT

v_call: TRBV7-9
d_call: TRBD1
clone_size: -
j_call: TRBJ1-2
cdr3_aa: CASSQRQGLNGYTF
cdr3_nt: TGTGCCAGCAGCCAAAGACAGGGACTTAATGGCTACACCTTC

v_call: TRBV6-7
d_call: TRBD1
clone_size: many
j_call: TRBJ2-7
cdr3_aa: CASSYSGPGQGVFWQYF
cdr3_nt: TGTGCCAGCAGTTACTCGGGACCGGGACAGGGGGTATTCTGGCAGTACTTC

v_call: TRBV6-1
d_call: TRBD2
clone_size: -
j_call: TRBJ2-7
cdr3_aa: CASSEVLAGGGFGYEQYF
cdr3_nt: TGTGCCAGCAGTGAAGTCCTAGCGGGAGGAGGTTTTGGTTACGAGCAGTACTTC

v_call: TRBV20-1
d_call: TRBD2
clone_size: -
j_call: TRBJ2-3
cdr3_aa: CSARGVAGGITDTQYF
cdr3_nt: TGCAGTGCTAGAGGCGTTGCGGGGGGGATCACAGATACGCAGTATTTT

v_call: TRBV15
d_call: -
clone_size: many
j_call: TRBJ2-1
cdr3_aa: CATSRGGIATDYRDNEQFF
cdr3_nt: TGTGCCACCAGCAGAGGCGGAATCGCGACAGACTATCGGGACAATGAGCAGTTCTTC

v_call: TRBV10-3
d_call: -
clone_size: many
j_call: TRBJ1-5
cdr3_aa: CAISKETENQPQHF
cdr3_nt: TGTGCCATCAGTAAAGAAACGGAAAATCAGCCCCAGCATTTT

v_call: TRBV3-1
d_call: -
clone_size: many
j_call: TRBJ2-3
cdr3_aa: CASTGTDTQYF
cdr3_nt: TGTGCCAGCACCGGTACAGATACGCAGTATTTT

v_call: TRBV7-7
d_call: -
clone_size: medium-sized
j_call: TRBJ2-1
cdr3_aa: CASSLGVGVSNEQFF
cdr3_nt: TGTGCTAGCAGCTTAGGAGTGGGAGTTTCGAATGAGCAGTTCTTC

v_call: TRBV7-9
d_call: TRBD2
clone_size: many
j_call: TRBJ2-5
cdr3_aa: CASSSTTSGRSPETQYF
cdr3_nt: TGTGCCAGCAGCTCAACGACTAGCGGGAGATCGCCAGAGACCCAGTACTTC

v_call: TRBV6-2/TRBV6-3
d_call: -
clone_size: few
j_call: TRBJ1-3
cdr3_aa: CASSYSGGSGNTIYF
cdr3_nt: TGTGCCAGCAGTTACTCGGGAGGGTCTGGAAACACCATATATTTT